This T cell receptor (beta chain) is from a study of human T cells and chemical hapten exposure. CDR3 length equals 12 residues. Germline lookup yields CDR1 SGHRS and CDR2 YFSETQ. Losses at the gene ends were 0 bases for V and 14 bases for J; bases not matched to a gene: 7. Time point defined: patch test 3, about 24 weeks after DPC sensitization. Stated treatment: therapeutic diphenylcyclopropenone sensitization with weekly scalp DPC. This clonotype was recorded many times. Single cDNA molecules in the library carried unique molecular identifiers attached during preparation. TCRdb itself ran the RACE reads through MiXCR, one entry per CDR3 protein. The sample yields under 100,000 distinct CDR3 sequences, about 10% seen once.

This sample comprised whole blood, obtained in connection with sensitization to the hapten diphenylcyclopropenone (DPC). The chain links TRBV5-1 to TRBJ1-1; 7 nucleotides align to TRBD1. The origin of this receptor is a woman aged 50 to 65 with alopecia areata. Some clones in this sample may be carry-over from other donors' samples. The CDR3 loop reads CASSLAGQHLFF. In DNA form, the CDR3 reads TGCGCCAGCAGCTTGGCGGGACAGCACCTATTCTTT.